Given below is one T cell receptor (beta chain) in context. As yet, its antigen is unknown. The data belong to a study of T cell responses to AZD1222 COVID-19 vaccine. Study-wide results and limits: Spike-specific TCRs gained breadth and depth after people received two AZD1222 doses. The study identified only a handful of AZD1222 recipients as seropositive at baseline. In a largely white British group with more females than males, clonal diversity was possibly underestimated. All repertoire sampling was performed exclusively after the peak T cell response.

CDR1 and CDR2 from the germline V gene are KGHSH and LQKENI. Losses at the gene ends were 6 bases for V and 5 bases for J; bases not matched to a gene: 7. There are 15 residues in the CDR3. Assay: immunoSEQ multiplex PCR; the TCRdb copy retains only in-frame clones and omits some. The sample has about 120,000 clones; 86% are singletons. The V gene is TRBV18, the J gene TRBJ1-4, with 9 bases aligning to TRBD1. The sample consisted of peripheral blood, taken 28 days after the second AZD1222 dose. This TCR was recovered from an adult who received the AZD1222 COVID-19 vaccine. This chain's CDR3 is CASSLATGGNEKLFF. In DNA, the CDR3 is TGTGCCAGCTCCCTGGCGACAGGGGGGAATGAAAAACTGTTTTTT.